This T cell receptor (beta chain) was identified during a study of T cells in Graves' hyperthyroidism and ophthalmopathy. The study's findings and limits: The model predicted ophthalmopathy a median roughly six months before onset. Also found in blood were most expanded thyroid clonotypes above 0.001.

Amplification yielded TCR beta CDR3 regions, with RNA transcripts as the source. When the TCR CDR3 underwent first-round RT-PCR, the HTBI primer set was used. TCRdb independently ran MiXCR on the multiplex PCR reads; one entry per CDR3 protein. This sample has approximately 360,000 distinct CDR3 sequences, with 20% to 25% found just once. Lactation, pregnancy, other autoimmune disease or uncontrolled infection excluded patients. Per germline, CDR1 SGHKS and CDR2 YYEKEE (reference sequence). V gave up 1 base and J gave up 7 bases; unmatched junction bases: 4. This CDR3 has 15 amino acids. A remark on this clonotype: The antigen remains undetermined.

This sequence originates from a man in his forties or fifties with Graves' hyperthyroidism. Sequences were obtained from blood. The chain joins TRBV5-5 to TRBJ2-4; 11 bases agree with TRBD1. CDR3 in amino acids: CASSLLGQGANIQYF. The CDR3 coding sequence is TGTGCCAGCAGCTTGTTAGGACAGGGGGCCAACATTCAGTACTTC.